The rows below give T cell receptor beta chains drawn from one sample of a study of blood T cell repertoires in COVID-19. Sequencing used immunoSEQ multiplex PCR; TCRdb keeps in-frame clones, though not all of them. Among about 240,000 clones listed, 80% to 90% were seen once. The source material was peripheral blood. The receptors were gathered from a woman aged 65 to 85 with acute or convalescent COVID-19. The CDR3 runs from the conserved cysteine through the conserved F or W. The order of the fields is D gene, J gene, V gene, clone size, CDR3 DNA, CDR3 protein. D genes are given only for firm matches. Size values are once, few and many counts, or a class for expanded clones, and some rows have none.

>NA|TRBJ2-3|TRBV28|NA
TGTGCCAGCAGTTCGTTAACAGGGTTTAGTACAGATACGCAGTATTTT
CASSSLTGFSTDTQYF
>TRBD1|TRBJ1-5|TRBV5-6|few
TGTGCCAGCAGCTTAGGATTTAGGGACAGGGGGCAGAATCAGCCCCAGCATTTT
CASSLGFRDRGQNQPQHF
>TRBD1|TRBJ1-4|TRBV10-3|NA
TGTGCCATCAGTGAGGTGACAGGGTTGGGCGGTGAAAAACTGTTTTTT
CAISEVTGLGGEKLFF
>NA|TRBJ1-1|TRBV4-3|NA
TGCGCCAGCAGCCAAGGGGCCCGGGAGGGACGGAACACTGAAGCTTTCTTT
CASSQGAREGRNTEAFF
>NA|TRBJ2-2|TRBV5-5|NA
TGTGCCAGCAGCTTGGGGACCGGGACAAGCGCTACGAACACCGGGGAGCTGTTTTTT
CASSLGTGTSATNTGELFF
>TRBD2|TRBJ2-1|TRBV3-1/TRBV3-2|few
TGTGCCAGCAGCCCCCAGGGGGTAGCGGGGGGGCGAAATGAGCAGTTCTTC
CASSPQGVAGGRNEQFF
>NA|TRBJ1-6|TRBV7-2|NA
TGTGCCAGCACCGCCAGTTCACCCCTCCACTTT
CASTASSPLHF
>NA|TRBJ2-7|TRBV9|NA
TGTGCCAGCAGCCGTGAGGGTGAGGGCTCCTACGAGCAGTACTTC
CASSREGEGSYEQYF
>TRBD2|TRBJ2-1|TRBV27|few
TGTGCCAGCAGTTTCCCCAGCACTAGCGGGGCATACAATGAGCAGTTCTTC
CASSFPSTSGAYNEQFF
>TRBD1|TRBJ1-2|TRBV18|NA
TGTGCCAGCTCATATAACTATAGGGACAGGTCCTTCTATGGCTACACCTTC
CASSYNYRDRSFYGYTF
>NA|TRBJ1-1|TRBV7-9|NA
TGTGCCAGCAGCCAAATTAACACTGAAGCTTTCTTT
CASSQINTEAFF
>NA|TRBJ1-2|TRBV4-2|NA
TGTGCCAGCAGCCAAGACAGGGCCATCTATGGCTACACCTTC
CASSQDRAIYGYTF
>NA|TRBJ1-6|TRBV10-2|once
TGCGCCAGCAGTGAGTCCTGGAGACAGCCCAATTCACCCCTCCACTTT
CASSESWRQPNSPLHF
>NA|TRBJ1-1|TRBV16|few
TGTGCCAGCAGCCGACAGGTATACACTGAAGCTTTCTTT
CASSRQVYTEAFF
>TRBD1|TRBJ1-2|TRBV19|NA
TGTGCCAGTAGTAGTCCCGGGACAGGGAATGGCTACACCTTC
CASSSPGTGNGYTF
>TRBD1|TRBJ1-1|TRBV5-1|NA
TGCGCCAGCAGCTTGAATCGGCAGGGGGCGTGGGGCACTGAAGCTTTCTTT
CASSLNRQGAWGTEAFF
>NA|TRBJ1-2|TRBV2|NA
TGTGCCAGCACAGGCAATAACTATGGCTACACCTTC
CASTGNNYGYTF
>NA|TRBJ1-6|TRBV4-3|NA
TGCGCCAGCAGCCACCAGACAGGCCTATCTTCACCCCTCCACTTT
CASSHQTGLSSPLHF
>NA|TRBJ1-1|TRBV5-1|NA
TGCGCCAGCAGCTTCCCGGGAAGCCACACTGAAGCTTTCTTT
CASSFPGSHTEAFF
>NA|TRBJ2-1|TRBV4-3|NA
TGCGCCAGCAGCCAAGTTCTAAATAACTACCAGTTGATTGACAATGAGCAGTTCTTC
CASSQVLNNYQLIDNEQFF
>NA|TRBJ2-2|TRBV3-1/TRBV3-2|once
TGTGCCAGCAGCCGACTAGACACCGGGGAGCTGTTTTTT
CASSRLDTGELFF
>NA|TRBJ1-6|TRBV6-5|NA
TGTGCCAGCAGTTACTCCCGGACAGATTCACCCCTCCACTTT
CASSYSRTDSPLHF
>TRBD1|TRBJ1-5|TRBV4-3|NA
TGCGCCAGCAGCCAAGAAAGGACAGGGAATCAGCCCCAGCATTTT
CASSQERTGNQPQHF
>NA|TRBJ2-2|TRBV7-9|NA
TGTGCCAGCAGCCACTGGGGCTCCGGGGAGCTGTTTTTT
CASSHWGSGELFF
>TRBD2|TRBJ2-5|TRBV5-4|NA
TGTGCCAGCAGCTTGCCTAGCGGGTCTCAAGAGACCCAGTACTTC
CASSLPSGSQETQYF
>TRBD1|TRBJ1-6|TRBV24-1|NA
TGTGCCACCGGGACAGGGGCAGATAATTCACCCCTCCACTTT
CATGTGADNSPLHF
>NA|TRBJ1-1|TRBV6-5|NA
TGTGCCAGCAGTTACGCGGTAGTCACTGAAGCTTTCTTT
CASSYAVVTEAFF
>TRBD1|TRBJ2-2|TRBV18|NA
TGTGCCAGCTCACGGCAGGGGGCGCTCACCGGGGAGCTGTTTTTT
CASSRQGALTGELFF
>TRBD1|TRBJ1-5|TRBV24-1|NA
TGTGCCACCAGTGATACAGGGGGCAGTCAGCCCCAGCATTTT
CATSDTGGSQPQHF
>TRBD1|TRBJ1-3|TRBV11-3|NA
TGTGCCAGCAGCCATAACGGACAGGGGGACACCATATATTTT
CASSHNGQGDTIYF
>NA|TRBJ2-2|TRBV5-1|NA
TGCGCCAGCAGCACCGGGGGGCCGAACACCGGGGAGCTGTTTTTT
CASSTGGPNTGELFF
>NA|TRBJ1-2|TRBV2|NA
TGTGCCAGCAAGGCCGACTTCTATGGCTACACCTTC
CASKADFYGYTF
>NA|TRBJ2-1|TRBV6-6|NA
TGTGCCAGCAGTTACCCCGGGACTTCCTACAATGAGCAGTTCTTC
CASSYPGTSYNEQFF
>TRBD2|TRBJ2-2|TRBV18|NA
TGTGCCAGCTCACCACGAGTCAGCGGGGGGGCCTTGGACACCGGGGAGCTGTTTTTT
CASSPRVSGGALDTGELFF
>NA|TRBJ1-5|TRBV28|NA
TGTGCCAGCAGTAGACAGCCGAATCAGCCCCAGCATTTT
CASSRQPNQPQHF
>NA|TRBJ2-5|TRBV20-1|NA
TGCAGTGCTAGTCGTCAGGGTGGCTCAGAGACCCAGTACTTC
CSASRQGGSETQYF
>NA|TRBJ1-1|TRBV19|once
TGTGCCAGTAGTATATATTCCGGCACTGAAGCTTTCTTT
CASSIYSGTEAFF
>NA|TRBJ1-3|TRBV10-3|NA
TGTGCCATCAGTGTGGACAGTTCGACCACTGGAAACACCATATATTTT
CAISVDSSTTGNTIYF
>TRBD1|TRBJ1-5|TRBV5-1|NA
TGCGCCAGCAGCTTGGGGGTGCGACAGGGTATCCAGCCCCAGCATTTT
CASSLGVRQGIQPQHF
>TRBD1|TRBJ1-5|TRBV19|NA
TGTGCCAGTACCCCGACAGGGAATAGCAATCAGCCCCAGCATTTT
CASTPTGNSNQPQHF
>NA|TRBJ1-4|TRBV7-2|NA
TGTGCCAGCAGCCAGGACACCGCGCCTAAGGGGGAAAAACTGTTTTTT
CASSQDTAPKGEKLFF
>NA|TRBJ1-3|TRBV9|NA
TGTGCCAGCAGCGTAGTGGGGGCGCGGGGAAACACCATATATTTT
CASSVVGARGNTIYF
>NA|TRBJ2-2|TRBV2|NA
TGTGCCAGCCGCCTGGCTACTACTAACACCGGGGAGCTGTTTTTT
CASRLATTNTGELFF
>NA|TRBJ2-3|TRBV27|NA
TGTGCCAGCAGCGGGTTAGGCACAGATACGCAGTATTTT
CASSGLGTDTQYF
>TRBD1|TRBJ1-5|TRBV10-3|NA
TGTGCCATCCGGACAGGGGACAATCAGCCCCAGCATTTT
CAIRTGDNQPQHF
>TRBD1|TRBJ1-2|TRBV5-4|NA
TGTGCCAGCAGCCGGGACAGGAACTATGGCTACACCTTC
CASSRDRNYGYTF